This entry concerns a single TCR beta chain. Its antigen is still unknown. These data originate in a study of identical twins. Study-level findings and limits: The conclusions drew on cross-sectional statistical analysis instead of tracking the same donors.

V dropped 7 bases and J dropped 4; count of bases not matched to a gene: 14. The CDR3 contains 16 residues. Germline CDR1 is MNHEY and CDR2 is SMNVEV (reference sequence). MiXCR was run by TCRdb on the 5' RACE reads, yielding one entry per CDR3 protein. The repertoire has 570,000 or so distinct CDR3 sequences, 9.5% to 10% of them found once; the top ten carry 2.5% to 3.5%. The sample was also reused in another study, on yellow fever vaccine responses in identical twins.

What was sequenced was PBMCs. This clonotype was sampled from a woman aged 18-29 years in good health. V and J are TRBV27 and TRBJ2-7; 9 nucleotides line up with TRBD1. The CDR3 here is CASTLLITGGRYEQYF. CDR3 coding DNA: TGTGCCAGCACCCTACTCATTACAGGGGGCAGGTACGAGCAGTACTTC.